The subject of this entry is one T cell receptor beta chain. Its specificity is not known. Some clones are missing from TCRdb's copy, which holds only in-frame ones; the method was immunoSEQ multiplex PCR. This table holds 200,000 to 250,000 clones, about 93% found once. This sample is part of a study of cytomegalovirus exposure and HLA in healthy donors. Study results and limitations: Some public TCRs appeared in many individuals, while most sequences were rare.

This CDR3 contains 16 residues. The germline V and J ends were trimmed by 5 bases and 0 bases, with 14 bases remaining between them. Germline V gene sequence: CDR1 SGHVS, CDR2 FNYEAQ. This clonotype was obtained from a woman under 30 in good health and CMV-seronegative. Sequencing used PBMCs. The V gene is TRBV7-6, the J gene TRBJ2-1; D is perhaps TRBD2 (6 bases). The CDR3 loop is CASSPYGGSSYNEQFF. In nucleotides, the CDR3 is TGTGCCAGCAGCCCGTACGGGGGTAGCTCCTACAATGAGCAGTTCTTC.